This T cell receptor (beta chain) derives from a study of T-cell memory formation after mild COVID-19 (dated by TCRdb to 2020 to 2023). In the study overall: TCR sequence clusters from the two donors were found to be largely donor specific. In a couple of donors, T-cell clones that expanded and contracted after mild COVID-19 were tracked by sequencing TCRalpha and TCRbeta repertoires over time. Two young, previously healthy adult volunteers made up the cohort, one male and one female.

Sequencing was performed on an Illumina NovaSeq 6000. cDNA libraries for TCRalpha and TCRbeta were prepared by 5'RACE using constant-segment primers, with sample barcodes and unique molecular identifiers added. Trizol reagent was used to extract RNA from every sample. The libraries were amplified in two PCR steps, and the second step added a second sample barcode and Illumina TruSeq adapters. Sequencing of libraries was performed on an Illumina NovaSeq with 2 x 150 bp paired-end reads. As for the original processing: The reads were demultiplexed and collapsed into UMI-guided consensus sequences using migec v1.2.7. Using mixcr v2.1.11, UMI consensuses were aligned to TRA and TRB V and J templates and then assembled into clonotypes. Expanded or contracted clonotypes were those called significant by both edgeR and NoisET, with noise models trained on biological replicates. For edgeR calls, the cutoffs were a false discovery rate-adjusted p below 0.01 and a log2 fold-change threshold of 1. As an exploratory analysis of dynamics, max-normalized trajectories of the 1000 most abundant clonotypes were examined by PCA with hierarchical clustering. Separately sequenced CD4+ and CD8+ repertoires were used to assign the CD4 or CD8 phenotype of responding clones. TCRdb reanalyzed the raw reads on its own, using fastp at Q25 for trimming and MiXCR for clone calling, and kept in-frame beta chains. Every distinct CDR3 protein forms one entry, paired with its most common genes and DNA. In this record, the V and J calls reflect TCRdb's handling and not the investigators' own analysis. This sample has around 510,000 distinct CDR3 sequences in its table, and roughly 20% of those were observed once. In total, the top ten clones hold 8.4% of the sample.

Ficoll-Paque density gradient centrifugation was the method used to isolate PBMCs. Broad study findings and their caveats: The study covered only two mild cases, and larger cohorts including severe cases with pre-infection samples were considered necessary. Contracting CD4+ clones were located mainly in the CM and EM memory subsets, whereas CD8+ clones were found to be enriched in EMRA. Some responding clones were detected in pre-infection memory, which suggested that pre-existing cross-reactive memory T cells had joined the SARS-CoV-2 response. Clones that contracted from day 15 to 85 showed balanced CD4/CD8 phenotypes, whereas a second wave of clones that expanded from day 15 to 37 leaned towards CD4+. SARS-CoV-2 specificity of the second-wave clones peaking on day 37 was not confirmed.

This clonotype has a handful of counts. Its antigen target is currently unknown. The sample holds no much larger clone one base away, and base qualities are not on file. Via the germline V gene, CDR1 is SGHRS and CDR2 YFSETQ. V and J lose 0 bases and 2 bases, and a span of 12 bases separates them. The CDR3 runs 15 amino acids, cysteine and phenylalanine included. Only CDR3 DNA remains: 45 bases, in frame from the first base. Source material: PBMCs or a T cell subset sorted from them (not recorded which). The TCR comes from an adult woman who had mild COVID-19 (a few samples of this study predate the infection). The sample titles of this study are shuffled in the database, so cell type and time point are left out; the donor was told from shared clones. The chain is made from TRBV5-1 and TRBJ2-7; the D segment could be TRBD2, given 6 matching bases. CDR3 reads: CASSLALWGAYEQYF. In nucleotide form, the sequence is TGCGCCAGCAGCTTGGCCTTGTGGGGGGCCTACGAGCAGTACTTC.